Given below is one T cell receptor beta chain in context. The target antigen is unknown. The sample originates from a study of beta chain features in type 1 diabetes. The authors took one heparinised blood draw, averaging approximately 120 mL, from each donor. The CDR3 covers 16 residues. Germline V gene lookup returns CDR1 SGHRS and CDR2 YFSETQ. Trimming shortened V by 0 bases and J by 0 bases, and 11 bases separated the two germline ends. Expressed TCRB transcripts were sequenced because the entire RNA isolate underwent reverse transcription. The protocol was immunoSEQ multiplex PCR, while the TCRdb copy is restricted to in-frame clones and leaves out a portion. The profile shows some 280,000 clones, 14% of them singletons. Study-level points and caveats: Researchers caution that PCR might favor shorter templates, equally among patients and controls. Moderate but significant shortening of TCRB CDR3s was recorded in all four CD4+ subsets from Type 1 diabetes patients.

The chain is built from TRBV5-1 and TRBJ2-3; perhaps TRBD2 as D (5 bases). The specimen was naive CD4+ T cells from blood. This receptor was obtained from a man aged 30-40 years with type 1 diabetes. The CDR3 coding sequence is TGCGCCAGCAGCTTGGTGGGAGCGCAAAGCACAGATACGCAGTATTTT. It is translated as CASSLVGAQSTDTQYF.